Shown below are 5 T cell receptor beta chains from a single sample sequenced in a study of blood T cells in healthy people across ages. Alongside a J-beta primer mix, a sample-barcoded 5' primer served in a second PCR lasting about 7 to 11 cycles. TCRdb used MiXCR to reprocess the 5' RACE reads, holding one entry per CDR3 protein. Of approximately 800,000 distinct CDR3 sequences in the sample, about 42% were seen once. Sequenced input: blood. The receptors derive from a man older than 75 in good health.

The V gene is TRBV10-3, the J gene TRBJ2-3, with 12 bases matching TRBD2. There are 14 residues in the CDR3. The germline V gene encodes CDR1 ENHRY and CDR2 SYGVKD. V shed 6 bases, J shed 9 bases, and the junction held 7 bases outside the gene matches. The CDR3 loop reads CAISRLAGAQTQYF. The CDR3 coding sequence is TGTGCCATCAGCCGACTAGCGGGGGCCCAGACGCAGTATTTT.

The table lists this clonotype with a count of one. This chain joins TRBV7-2 and TRBJ2-6; D may correspond to TRBD1 or TRBD2 (6 bases each). Germline V gene data show CDR1 as SGHTA and CDR2 as FQGNSA. The V end lost 2 bases, the J end lost 1 base, and 18 bases lay between the germline ends. The CDR3 is 19 amino acids. The CDR3 reads CASSLSRRAGASGANVLTF. For the CDR3, the DNA is TGTGCCAGCAGCTTATCGAGGAGGGCAGGGGCATCTGGGGCCAACGTCCTGACTTTC.

This clonotype was seen many times. The chain combines TRBV18 with TRBJ2-6, with D unclear. V gave up 6 bases and J gave up 3 bases, with 15 bases separating them. Looked up from germline, CDR1 is KGHSH and CDR2 is LQKENI. This CDR3 is 16 amino acids long. CDR3 protein: CASSGTTSGGANVLTF. CDR3 DNA: TGTGCCAGCTCGGGCACAACCTCAGGTGGGGCCAACGTCCTGACTTTC.

This sequence joins TRBV19 and TRBJ2-1; TRBD2 matches at 13 bases. The CDR3 is made up of 19 amino acids. V dropped 6 bases and J dropped 8; count of bases not matched to a gene: 19. CDR1 LNHDA and CDR2 SQIVND come from the germline V gene (reference sequence). In nucleotides, the CDR3 is TGTGCCAGTAGCGATGGGGCCTGGACTAGCGGGAGTCGTTTGGATGAGCAGTTCTTC. Its protein product is CASSDGAWTSGSRLDEQFF.

This clonotype was seen more than once but under ten times. The rearrangement joins TRBV7-9 to TRBJ2-1; 7 bases match TRBD2. The CDR3 is 15 residues long. V dropped 2 bases and J dropped 11; count of bases not matched to a gene: 12. CDR1 is SEHNR, CDR2 FQNEAQ, per germline (reference sequence). Here the CDR3 DNA reads TGTGCCAGCAGCTTATGGGTAGCGGGTGGAGGCAAGCAGTTCTTC. It specifies CASSLWVAGGGKQFF. The full variable domain, rest sourced from reference TRBV7-9 and TRBJ2-1, is DTGVSQNPRHKITKRGQNVTFRCDPISEHNRLYWYRQTLGQGPEFLTYFQNEAQLEKSRLLSDRFSAERPKGSFSTLEIQRTEQGDSAMYLCASSLWVAGGGKQFFGPGTRLTVL.